The sequence of this T cell receptor beta chain was determined in a study of T cell repertoires in ileal Crohn's disease. This clone was picked up one time. Its antigen is still unknown. Per sample, roughly 470 nanograms of biopsy DNA were TCRB immunosequenced. This table comes from immunoSEQ multiplex PCR, and its TCRdb copy is limited to in-frame clones, with some not included. The sample carries about 60,000 clones, roughly nine tenths recorded once. Study-level points and caveats: Postoperative endoscopy occurred within one year, median around 6.6 months. High-frequency clones were more common in sorted CD8 than CD4 cells.

CDR3 size: 14 residues. Trimming took 3 bases from V and 5 from J; bases not matched to a gene: 6. Germline V gene sequence: CDR1 SGHKS, CDR2 YYEKEE (reference sequence). Described time point: neoterminal ileum biopsy at postoperative endoscopy, about 6 months after surgery. The chain recombines TRBV5-5 with TRBJ1-2, with 8 positions matching TRBD1. The sequence derives from an adult with Crohn's disease. The specimen was ileal tissue. CDR3 in DNA: TGTGCCAGCAGCTGGGTGGACAGGGAATATGGCTACACCTTC. This translates into CASSWVDREYGYTF.